The 31 T cell receptor beta chains below were found in one sample sequenced in a study of CD8+CD57+ T cells in acquired aplastic anemia. Patients who underwent sequencing had shown CD8+CD57+ cell expansion by flow cytometry. It was genomic DNA that served as the template for profiling TCR beta VDJ and CDR3. Each CDR3 protein is one row after TCRdb ran MiXCR on the reads. The table includes 150,000 or so distinct CDR3 sequences, about 50% detected once. Material: sorted CD4+, CD8+, or CD8+CD57+ T cells (not recorded which) from PBMCs. Receptors originate from a human donor with aplastic anemia.

This clonotype has at least ten counts. The chain couples TRBV20-1 to TRBJ2-1; D possibly matches TRBD1 or TRBD2 (6 bases each). Trimming cost V 0 bases and J 6 bases, with 24 bases left between them. The CDR3 runs 18 residues. Germline V CDR1 and CDR2: DFQATT, SNEGSKA (reference sequence). CDR3 DNA sequence: TGCAGTGCTAGAGATTCGGTCTCAGGGGTAGCGGTTCCCAATGAGCAGTTCTTC. Its protein is CSARDSVSGVAVPNEQFF.

V is TRBV3-1 and J is TRBJ1-2, with 8 bases matching TRBD1. The V gene's germline CDR1 is LGHDT and CDR2 YNNKEL (reference sequence). This CDR3 has 16 amino acids. V gave up 6 bases and J gave up 7 bases; unmatched junction bases: 16. The CDR3 DNA follows: TGTGCCAGCAGATTGGGACAGGCCTCAGGGTCGGGTGGCTACACCTTC. Protein product: CASRLGQASGSGGYTF.

Many counts were recorded for this clonotype. The CDR3 DNA reads TGTGCCAGTAGGGGGTTAAGGGAGCCGCAGTTCTTC. It is translated as CASRGLREPQFF. The rearrangement joins TRBV19 to TRBJ2-1; D perhaps matches TRBD2 (5 bases). CDR1 and CDR2 (germline): LNHDA, SQIVND (reference sequence). Trimming shortened V by 6 bases and J by 12 bases, and 15 bases separated the two germline ends. This CDR3 contains 12 residues. The full variable domain, with the rest looked up from reference TRBV19 and TRBJ2-1, is DGGITQSPKYLFRKEGQNVTLSCEQNLNHDAMYWYRQDPGQGLRLIYYSQIVNDFQKGDIAEGYSVSREKKESFPLTVTSAQKNPTAFYLCASRGLREPQFFGPGTRLTVL.

This clonotype was counted a single time. The chain links TRBV24-1 to TRBJ2-2, with TRBD2 matching 11 bases. Germline-derived CDR1 and CDR2 are KGHDR and SFDVKD. V lost 2 bases and J lost 4; bases outside the gene matches: 2. The CDR3 consists of 16 residues. In nucleotides, the CDR3 is TGTGCCACCAGTGATTCCGGGACTAGCGGCACCGGGGAGCTGTTTTTT. Translation gives CATSDSGTSGTGELFF.

The gene calls are TRBV12-3 or TRBV12-4 and TRBJ2-3; 9 bases are shared with TRBD1. The CDR3 extends over 15 amino acids. After removal of 4 bases from V and 3 bases from J, the junction contained 5 bases not matched to a gene. Here the CDR3 DNA reads TGTGCCAGCAGTTACCTGGACAGGGGAACAGATACGCAGTATTTT. This sequence encodes CASSYLDRGTDTQYF.

The chain carries TRBV6-1 and TRBJ2-7, with TRBD2 matching 8 bases. The junction had 9 bases not matched to a gene; V was cut back by 4 bases and J by 4 bases. CDR3 size: 15 residues. Germline V gene data show CDR1 as MNHNS and CDR2 as SASEGT. CDR3 in amino acids: CASSATGGSEYEQYF. DNA of the CDR3: TGTGCCAGCAGTGCCACGGGAGGGTCGGAATACGAGCAGTACTTC.

This clonotype was recorded at least ten times. This chain joins TRBV29-1 and TRBJ2-1; TRBD2 might be the D (5 bases). In germline, CDR1 is SQVTM, CDR2 ANQGSEA. V lost 3 bases and J lost 10, with 19 bases in between. This CDR3 is built from 14 residues. The CDR3 DNA reads as TGCAGCGTTGACCCGAGGGCCATTTCAAGGGAGCAGTTCTTC. Translated: CSVDPRAISREQFF.

The genes are TRBV15 and TRBJ2-1; 11 nucleotides agree with TRBD2. Losses at the gene ends were 7 bases for V and 8 bases for J; bases not matched to a gene: 13. This CDR3 has 16 amino acids. Per germline, CDR1 LNHNV and CDR2 YYDKDF (reference sequence). The CDR3 loop is CATTPRVASGGHEQFF. DNA for the CDR3: TGTGCCACCACCCCCAGGGTGGCTAGCGGGGGGCATGAGCAGTTCTTC.

This chain uses TRBV10-2 with TRBJ2-7; 9 positions match TRBD1. Germline V gene sequence: CDR1 WSHSY, CDR2 SAAADI. This CDR3 contains 15 residues. With 3 bases clipped from V and 6 bases from J, the junction kept 9 bases outside the gene matches. CDR3 DNA: TGCGCCAGCAGTGACAGACAGGGGGTCGGAGGCGAGCAGTACTTC. Its protein product is CASSDRQGVGGEQYF.

Many counts were recorded for this clonotype. V usage is TRBV20-1 and J usage is TRBJ2-7, with 8 bases fitting TRBD2. V lost 4 bases and J lost 0; bases outside the gene matches: 2. The CDR3 is 13 amino acids. Looked up from germline, CDR1 is DFQATT and CDR2 is SNEGSKA (reference sequence). CDR3 sequence: CSAKRESSYEQYF. For the CDR3, the DNA is TGCAGTGCTAAGCGGGAGAGCTCCTACGAGCAGTACTTC.

This clonotype has only one observation. The chain employs TRBV24-1 and TRBJ2-1; the D gene is possibly TRBD1 (5 bases). This CDR3 is 15 amino acids long. CDR1 KGHDR and CDR2 SFDVKD come from the germline V gene. Deletions cut 0 bases from V and 2 bases from J, with 7 bases between. As DNA, the CDR3 is TGTGCCACCAGTGATTTGGGGGCGACCTACAATGAGCAGTTCTTC. Translating gives CATSDLGATYNEQFF.

The rearrangement uses TRBV2 and TRBJ1-3; 8 bases are a match to TRBD1. CDR1 is SNHLY, CDR2 FYNNEI, per germline. This CDR3 contains 14 residues. V was clipped by 7 bases and J by 2 bases; unmatched bases: 4. Written as DNA, the CDR3 is TGTGCCAGCACGCAACAGGGGGCTGGAAACACCATATATTTT. As protein: CASTQQGAGNTIYF. The full variable domain, with the rest looked up from reference TRBV2 and TRBJ1-3, is EPEVTQTPSHQVTQMGQEVILRCVPISNHLYFYWYRQILGQKVEFLVSFYNNEISEKSEIFDDQFSVERPDGSNFTLKIRSTKLEDSAMYFCASTQQGAGNTIYFGEGSWLTVV.

This clonotype was seen repeatedly, ten times or more. In DNA, the CDR3 is TGCAGTGCTCCTCTCCGCGGGACCCGTCCCTACAATGAGCAGTTCTTC. Translation gives CSAPLRGTRPYNEQFF. The chain links TRBV20-1 to TRBJ2-1; TRBD2 is a possible D gene (6 bases). The V gene lost 5 bases and the J gene lost 2 bases, with 19 bases spanning the gap. The CDR3 length is 16 residues. Germline lookup yields CDR1 DFQATT and CDR2 SNEGSKA (reference sequence).

The V call is TRBV7-9, the J call TRBJ2-7; the D gene could be TRBD1 or TRBD2 (5 bases each). The CDR3 totals 15 residues. V lost 4 bases, J lost 5 bases, and 18 bases lay in between. The germline V gene encodes CDR1 SEHNR and CDR2 FQNEAQ (reference sequence). CDR3 DNA sequence: TGTGCCAGCAGCTCCTGGGACGGCCCACGGGACGAGCAGTACTTC. This sequence encodes CASSSWDGPRDEQYF.

As for this clonotype: A much larger clone lies one base from this, so it may be a read error. This chain uses TRBV2 with TRBJ1-1; unclear D gene. CDR1 and CDR2 (germline): SNHLY, FYNNEI. The CDR3 extends over 13 amino acids. For the CDR3, the DNA is TGTACCAGCAAGGACTACTTGAACACTGAAGCTTTCTTT. This sequence encodes CTSKDYLNTEAFF.

This chain links TRBV20-1 with TRBJ2-3; D might be TRBD1 or TRBD2, each matching 5 bases. The CDR3 is 15 amino acids. Germline CDR1 reads DFQATT; CDR2 reads SNEGSKA (reference sequence). Trimming stripped 1 base from V and 1 base from J, with 12 bases between. Here the CDR3 DNA reads TGCAGTGCTAGAGTACGGGGCCCCGGCACAGATACGCAGTATTTT. Its translation is CSARVRGPGTDTQYF.

The chain combines TRBV9 with TRBJ2-3, with 7 nucleotides matching TRBD2. The junction had 8 bases not matched to a gene; V was cut back by 0 bases and J by 10 bases. Germline V gene lookup returns CDR1 SGDLS and CDR2 YYNGEE. CDR3 length: 14 amino acids. CDR3 residues: CASSVGGNAGAQYF. The CDR3 coding sequence is TGTGCCAGCAGCGTAGGGGGAAATGCGGGGGCGCAGTATTTT. Combining the CDR3 with reference TRBV9 and TRBJ2-3 gives the whole variable domain DSGVTQTPKHLITATGQRVTLRCSPRSGDLSVYWYQQSLDQGLQFLIQYYNGEERAKGNILERFSAQQFPDLHSELNLSSLELGDSALYFCASSVGGNAGAQYFGPGTRLTVL.

V and J are TRBV20-1 and TRBJ2-3; D is possibly TRBD1 (5 bases). Germline V gene data show CDR1 as DFQATT and CDR2 as SNEGSKA (reference sequence). The CDR3 extends over 14 amino acids. V lost 5 bases and J 0 bases, leaving 12 bases between the germline ends. CDR3 nucleotide sequence: TGCAGTGCTCCGGACACGATAAGCACAGATACGCAGTATTTT. Its translation is CSAPDTISTDTQYF.

This chain's CDR3 is CATSEGHQPQHF. The CDR3 DNA is TGTGCCACCAGCGAGGGGCATCAGCCCCAGCATTTT. The V and J genes are TRBV24-1 and TRBJ1-5, with D perhaps TRBD1 (5 bases). This CDR3 contains 12 residues. Germline V gene lookup returns CDR1 KGHDR and CDR2 SFDVKD. V dropped 7 bases and J dropped 5 bases, with 8 bases sitting between them.

The chain uses TRBV2 and TRBJ2-2, with a weak D call TRBD1 (6 bases). Germline V gives CDR1 SNHLY, CDR2 FYNNEI. The CDR3 extends over 15 amino acids. The V gene lost 0 bases and the J gene lost 7 bases, with 12 bases spanning the gap. Written as DNA, the CDR3 is TGTGCCAGCAGTGAAGCAGTGGGGGCGGGCGGGGAGCTGTTTTTT. It specifies CASSEAVGAGGELFF.

The CDR3 protein is CSVGQGGDEQYF. CDR3 bases: TGCAGTGTTGGGCAGGGCGGCGACGAGCAGTACTTC. The chain employs TRBV20-1 and TRBJ2-7, with D possibly being TRBD1 (5 bases). Germline V gene data show CDR1 as DFQATT and CDR2 as SNEGSKA (reference sequence). This CDR3 contains 12 residues. The germline V and J ends were trimmed by 7 bases and 5 bases, with 15 bases remaining between them.

This clonotype was counted many times. V and J are TRBV6-1 and TRBJ2-7; 10 positions match TRBD1. CDR1 MNHNS and CDR2 SASEGT come from the germline V gene. V shed 8 bases, J shed 2 bases, and the junction held 6 bases outside the gene matches. The CDR3 extends over 14 amino acids. For the CDR3, the DNA is TGTGCCAGCCGCGGACAGGGGGTGGCCTACGAGCAGTACTTC. Residues: CASRGQGVAYEQYF.

The rearrangement uses TRBV10-3 and TRBJ2-3; D is unresolved. Trimming removed 4 bases from V and 2 bases from J, with 4 bases in between. The germline V gene encodes CDR1 ENHRY and CDR2 SYGVKD. The CDR3 covers 12 residues. The CDR3 DNA reads TGTGCCATCAGTGTCACCACAGATACGCAGTATTTT. This encodes CAISVTTDTQYF.

This clonotype was seen ten or more times. This chain connects TRBV4-3 to TRBJ2-7; no firm D call. CDR3 length: 12 residues. Trimming removed 0 bases at V and 4 bases at J, with 4 bases between. Germline V gene data show CDR1 as LGHNA and CDR2 as YSLEER. CDR3 loop: CASSQDSYEQYF. CDR3 in DNA: TGCGCCAGCAGCCAAGATTCGTACGAGCAGTACTTC.

In DNA, the CDR3 is TGTGCCACCAGTGATTCAGGACTAGCGGGCTACGAGCAGTACTTC. It translates to CATSDSGLAGYEQYF. The chain uses TRBV24-1 and TRBJ2-7, with 11 bases identical to TRBD2. V was clipped by 2 bases and J by 3 bases; unmatched bases: 2. This CDR3 has 15 amino acids. Per germline, CDR1 KGHDR and CDR2 SFDVKD.

The J gene is TRBJ2-1, the V gene TRBV15; D is unresolved. V was pared by 5 bases and J by 5 bases, with 13 bases between. The CDR3 loop spans 14 amino acids. CDR1 and CDR2 (germline): LNHNV, YYDKDF (reference sequence). For the CDR3, the DNA is TGTGCCACCAGCCCCAGTTCGGTCCACAATGAGCAGTTCTTC. Protein: CATSPSSVHNEQFF.

This clonotype was detected many times. J is TRBJ2-1 and V is TRBV9, with D possibly TRBD2 on 6 matching bases. V lost 4 bases and J 9 bases, leaving 8 bases between the germline ends. This CDR3 has 11 amino acids. The germline gives CDR1 SGDLS, CDR2 YYNGEE. In nucleotides, the CDR3 is TGTGCCAGCAGCCCCGGGGGTGAGCAGTTCTTC. The encoded protein is CASSPGGEQFF.

This clonotype showed up just a few times. The chain couples TRBV6-1 to TRBJ2-7; maybe TRBD1 (5 bases). This CDR3 spans 14 amino acids. The ends were cut back, 7 bases at V and 3 bases at J, with 16 bases in the middle. Germline V gives CDR1 MNHNS, CDR2 SASEGT. The CDR3 loop reads CASKTDKTVYEQYF. CDR3 nucleotides: TGTGCCAGCAAAACGGACAAAACGGTCTACGAGCAGTACTTC.

The chain combines TRBV12-3 or TRBV12-4 with TRBJ1-2; D perhaps matches TRBD1 (5 bases). CDR3 length equals 13 residues. Trimming removed 5 bases at V and 4 bases at J, with 11 bases between. The CDR3 DNA reads TGTGCCAGCAGTAAGACAGAAAGCTATGGCTACACCTTC. Translation: CASSKTESYGYTF.

This clonotype was recorded at least ten times. The chain uses TRBV14 and TRBJ2-7, with D unclear. This CDR3 contains 13 residues. The V gene's germline CDR1 is SGHDN and CDR2 FVKESK. Trimming removed 3 bases at V and 2 bases at J, with 8 bases between. CDR3 coding DNA: TGTGCCAGCAGCCACACCGGGCCCTACGAGCAGTACTTC. Amino acid sequence: CASSHTGPYEQYF.

This clonotype turned up a few times. The chain employs TRBV10-3 and TRBJ2-7, with TRBD1 identical over 7 bases. The CDR3 contains 13 residues. The V gene end was trimmed by 6 bases and the J gene end by 3 bases; junction bases not matched to a gene: 5. The germline CDR1 and CDR2 sequences are ENHRY and SYGVKD. The CDR3 DNA reads as TGTGCCATCAGAGACGGGACAGACTACGAGCAGTACTTC. Translating gives CAIRDGTDYEQYF.